One sample yielded the 12 T cell receptor beta chains listed below, sequenced in a study of blood T cell repertoires in COVID-19. Measured with immunoSEQ multiplex PCR; TCRdb has only the in-frame clones, and not every one. The data show 180,000 or so clones, 65% to 85% seen once. The specimen sequenced was peripheral blood. These receptors originate from a human donor with acute or convalescent COVID-19. The donor label of this sample is uncertain.

This clone has only one observation. V gene TRBV5-1 combines with J gene TRBJ1-1; a possible D gene is TRBD1 (6 bases). Germline-derived CDR1 and CDR2 are SGHRS and YFSETQ. Trimming cost V 4 bases and J 5 bases, with 12 bases left between them. The CDR3 contains 13 residues. CDR3 coding DNA: TGCGCCAGCAGCATCAGGGGAGAGACTGAAGCTTTCTTT. Its protein product is CASSIRGETEAFF.

The table lists this clone with a few counts. CDR3 in DNA: TGCGCCAGCAGCCCAACGTCTCTGGGGGGCTATGGCTACACCTTC. This encodes CASSPTSLGGYGYTF. The V gene is TRBV4-1, the J gene TRBJ1-2, with D possibly TRBD1 on 5 matching bases. Germline CDR1 is MGHRA and CDR2 is YSYEKL. V lost 4 bases, J lost 4 bases, and 16 bases lay in between. This CDR3 has 15 amino acids.

This chain joins TRBV4-2 and TRBJ2-7; the match to TRBD2 covers 14 bases. Germline V CDR1 and CDR2: LGHNA, YNFKEQ. The CDR3 extends over 17 amino acids. V trimming: 3 bases; J trimming: 6 bases; junction bases outside the gene matches: 10. The CDR3 sequence: CASSQAGTSGGFSEQYF. As DNA, the CDR3 is TGTGCCAGCAGCCAGGCCGGGACTAGCGGGGGATTTTCCGAGCAGTACTTC.

This sequence joins TRBV6-6 and TRBJ2-3, with 8 nucleotides matching TRBD1. In germline, CDR1 is MNHNY, CDR2 SVGAGI (reference sequence). The CDR3 is 15 residues long. Unmatched junction bases numbered 10, after V lost 6 bases and J lost 5 bases. The CDR3 here is CASRQDRAKGDTQYF. The CDR3 bases are TGTGCCAGCAGGCAGGACAGGGCCAAAGGAGATACGCAGTATTTT.

The chain employs TRBV19 and TRBJ1-1; 9 bases align to TRBD1. Germline V lookup: CDR1 LNHDA, CDR2 SQIVND (reference sequence). V was pared by 5 bases and J by 4 bases, with 5 bases of the junction left unmatched. The CDR3 covers 14 residues. The CDR3 region is CASSGTGQVTEAFF. DNA for the CDR3: TGTGCCAGTAGTGGGACAGGGCAGGTCACTGAAGCTTTCTTT.

The V call is TRBV4-1, the J call TRBJ2-7; 8 positions match TRBD1. Per the germline V gene, CDR1 is MGHRA and CDR2 is YSYEKL. Trimming took 0 bases from V and 3 from J; bases not matched to a gene: 1. The CDR3 is made up of 14 amino acids. CDR3 loop: CASSQDRGRYEQYF. Written as DNA, the CDR3 is TGCGCCAGCAGCCAAGACAGGGGGCGCTACGAGCAGTACTTC.

The chain joins TRBV13 to TRBJ1-1; D call uncertain. V was cut by 1 base and J by 6 bases, with 9 bases left in between. The length of the CDR3 is 13 residues. Germline-derived CDR1 and CDR2 are PRHDT and FYEKMQ (reference sequence). In nucleotides, the CDR3 is TGTGCCAGCAGCTTAGAGCCAGGCGCTGAAGCTTTCTTT. It codes for CASSLEPGAEAFF.

The CDR3 spells CASSFRGTDTQYF. The CDR3 nucleotides are TGTGCCAGCAGCTTCCGGGGGACAGATACGCAGTATTTT. V usage is TRBV7-3 and J usage is TRBJ2-3, with a possible D match to TRBD2 (6 bases). Per germline, CDR1 SGHTA and CDR2 FQGTGA. The CDR3 loop spans 13 amino acids. Trimming shortened V by 3 bases and J by 3 bases, and 7 bases separated the two germline ends.

This rearrangement joins TRBV7-8 to TRBJ2-7, with 9 bases aligning to TRBD1. The ends lost 7 bases at V and 2 bases at J; junction bases unmatched: 18. The CDR3 consists of 18 residues. The V gene's germline CDR1 is SGHVS and CDR2 FQNEAQ. CDR3 sequence (DNA): TGTGCCAGCAAGGAAGGGACAGGGCTAGACCGAACTACCTACGAGCAGTACTTC. Translated: CASKEGTGLDRTTYEQYF.

The V call is TRBV5-1, the J call TRBJ1-4, with 7 bases lining up with TRBD1. With 3 bases clipped from V and 4 bases from J, the junction kept 3 bases outside the gene matches. The CDR3 is 14 amino acids. Germline V gene sequence: CDR1 SGHRS, CDR2 YFSETQ. The CDR3 DNA reads TGCGCCAGCAGCTATCAGGGGGATAATGAAAAACTGTTTTTT. Protein product: CASSYQGDNEKLFF.

This chain uses TRBV7-8 with TRBJ2-6; possibly TRBD2 for D (6 bases). V gave up 1 base and J gave up 1 base, with 14 bases separating them. Germline CDR1 reads SGHVS; CDR2 reads FQNEAQ. CDR3 length: 18 amino acids. Here the CDR3 reads CASSLEEGTTSGANVLTF. The CDR3 DNA sequence: TGTGCCAGCAGCTTAGAGGAGGGGACCACATCTGGGGCCAACGTCCTGACTTTC.

V is TRBV3-1 (or the pseudogene TRBV3-2) and J is TRBJ1-2; 11 positions agree with TRBD1. Looked up from germline, CDR1 is LGHDT and CDR2 is YNNKEL (reference sequence). This CDR3 is built from 15 residues. V was clipped by 1 base and J by 7 bases; unmatched bases: 5. The CDR3 is CASSQAGQGVGGYTF. The CDR3 DNA is TGTGCCAGCAGCCAAGCGGGACAGGGGGTTGGTGGCTACACCTTC.